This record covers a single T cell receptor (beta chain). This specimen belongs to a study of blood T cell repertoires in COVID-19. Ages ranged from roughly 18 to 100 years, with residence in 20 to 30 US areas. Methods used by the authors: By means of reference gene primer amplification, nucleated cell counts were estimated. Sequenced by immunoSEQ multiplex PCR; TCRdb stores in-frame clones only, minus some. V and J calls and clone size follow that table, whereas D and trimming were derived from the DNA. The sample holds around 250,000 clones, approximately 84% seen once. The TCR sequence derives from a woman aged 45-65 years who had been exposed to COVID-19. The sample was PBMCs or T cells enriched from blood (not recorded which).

CDR3 sequence (DNA): TGCGCCAGCAGCTTGCTTCTCGGGAAAGAGACCCAGTACTTC. Translated, it gives CASSLLLGKETQYF. The chain recombines TRBV5-1 with TRBJ2-5, with D tentatively TRBD2 (5 bases). Germline CDR1 reads SGHRS; CDR2 reads YFSETQ. Trimming pared 1 base from V and 3 bases from J, leaving 10 bases between. The CDR3 is 14 residues long.